This T cell receptor (beta chain) is drawn from a study of T cells in women clearing cervical HPV infection. Repertoires were generated with immunoSEQ multiplex PCR, while TCRdb's copy carries only in-frame clones and drops some. This listing includes over 30,000 clones. The TCR sequence derives from a woman aged 18-69 years with a cervical HPV16 infection that either progressed to CIN3+ or cleared (not recorded which). The specimen sequenced was blood buffy coat.

Incomplete CDR3 DNA: TGCGCCAGCAGCTTGGTATCCCGACAGGACACTGAA. This sequence encodes CASSLVSRQDTE. The complete CDR3 reads CASSLVSRQDTEAFF. This chain links TRBV5-1 with TRBJ1-1, with D maybe TRBD1 (6 bases). The read finishes 3 residues shy of the CDR3 end, and the germline J gene is used to complete it. Trimming removed 0 bases from V and 3 bases from J, with 12 bases in between. Germline lookup yields CDR1 SGHRS and CDR2 YFSETQ. The CDR3 extends over 15 amino acids.